A single sample gave rise to the 2 T cell receptor beta chains below, sequenced in a study of T-cell reconstitution after alpha-beta-depleted transplantation in children. Using unique molecular identifiers, the investigators prepared the TCRbeta library. MiXCR, run by TCRdb on the PCR reads, gives a single entry per CDR3 protein. This sample yields some 260,000 distinct CDR3 sequences, of which under 30% are seen a single time; 4% to 6% belongs to the top ten. The sample in question was PBMCs, mostly from graft donor cells, obtained 360 days after TCRalphabeta/CD19-depleted stem cell transplant. Receptors originate from a female patient between 2 and 10 years old who had a stem cell transplant for congenital amegakaryocytic thrombocytopenia, so the T cells may come from the graft donor.

This clonotype was recorded once. The chain recombines TRBV6-8 with TRBJ2-4, with 11 bases identical to TRBD2. The germline V gene encodes CDR1 MNHGY and CDR2 SAAAGT. There are 16 residues in the CDR3. The junction had 11 bases not matched to a gene; V was cut back by 6 bases and J by 7 bases. The CDR3 DNA follows: TGTGCCAGCAGGGAATTCCTAGCGGGAGGAGGGAACATTCAGTACTTC. Encoded protein: CASREFLAGGGNIQYF.

The CDR3 coding sequence is TGTGCCAGCAGTTTTAAAGCGATACGCACAGATACGCAGTATTTT. Protein: CASSFKAIRTDTQYF. V usage is TRBV27 and J usage is TRBJ2-3, with no clear D. This CDR3 region has 15 residues. The V gene lost 3 bases and the J gene lost 1 base, with 11 bases spanning the gap. CDR1 is MNHEY, CDR2 SMNVEV, per germline (reference sequence).